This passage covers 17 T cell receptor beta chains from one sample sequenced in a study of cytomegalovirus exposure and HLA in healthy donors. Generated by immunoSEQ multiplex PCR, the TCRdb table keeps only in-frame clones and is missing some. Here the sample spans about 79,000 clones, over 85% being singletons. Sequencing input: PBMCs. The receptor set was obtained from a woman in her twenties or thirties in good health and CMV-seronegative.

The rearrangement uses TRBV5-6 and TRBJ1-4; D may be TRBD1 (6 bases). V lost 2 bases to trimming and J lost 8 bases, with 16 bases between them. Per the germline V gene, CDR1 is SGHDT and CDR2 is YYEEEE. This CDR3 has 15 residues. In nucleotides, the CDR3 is TGTGCCAGCAGCTTAACCCAGGGGTTTGGAGAAAAACTGTTTTTT. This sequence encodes CASSLTQGFGEKLFF.

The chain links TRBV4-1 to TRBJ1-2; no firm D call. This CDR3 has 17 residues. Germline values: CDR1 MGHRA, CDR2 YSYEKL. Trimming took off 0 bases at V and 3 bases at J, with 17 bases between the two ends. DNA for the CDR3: TGCGCCAGCAGCCAAGATCGTTGGTGGGTGGAGCACTATGGCTACACCTTC. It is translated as CASSQDRWWVEHYGYTF.

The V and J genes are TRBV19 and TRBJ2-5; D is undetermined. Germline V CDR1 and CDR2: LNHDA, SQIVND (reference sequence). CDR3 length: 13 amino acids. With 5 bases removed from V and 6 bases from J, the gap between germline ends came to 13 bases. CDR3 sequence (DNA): TGTGCCAGTAGTGTGCTAGTATTCCAGACCCAGTACTTC. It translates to CASSVLVFQTQYF.

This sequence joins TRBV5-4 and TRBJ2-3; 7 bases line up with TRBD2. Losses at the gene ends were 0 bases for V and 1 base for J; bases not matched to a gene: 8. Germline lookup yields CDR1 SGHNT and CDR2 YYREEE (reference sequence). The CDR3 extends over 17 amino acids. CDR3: CASSLAASAGGTDTQYF. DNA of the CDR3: TGTGCCAGCAGCTTGGCCGCATCGGCGGGGGGCACAGATACGCAGTATTTT.

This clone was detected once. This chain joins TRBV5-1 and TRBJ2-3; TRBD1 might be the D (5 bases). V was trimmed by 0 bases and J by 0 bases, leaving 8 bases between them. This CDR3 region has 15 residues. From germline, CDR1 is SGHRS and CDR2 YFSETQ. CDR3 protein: CASSLEQGSTDTQYF. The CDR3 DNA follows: TGCGCCAGCAGCTTGGAGCAGGGAAGCACAGATACGCAGTATTTT. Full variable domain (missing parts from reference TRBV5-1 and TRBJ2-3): KAGVTQTPRYLIKTRGQQVTLSCSPISGHRSVSWYQQTPGQGLQFLFEYFSETQRNKGNFPGRFSGRQFSNSRSEMNVSTLELGDSALYLCASSLEQGSTDTQYFGPGTRLTVL.

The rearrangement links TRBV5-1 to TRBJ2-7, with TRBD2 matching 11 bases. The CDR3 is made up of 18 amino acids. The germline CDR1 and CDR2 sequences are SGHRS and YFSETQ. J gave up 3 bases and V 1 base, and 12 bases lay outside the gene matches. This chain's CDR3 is CASSLKLRLAGTFYEQYF. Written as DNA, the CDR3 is TGCGCCAGCAGCTTGAAACTCCGACTAGCGGGGACTTTCTACGAGCAGTACTTC.

CDR3 sequence (DNA): TGTGCCACTAAACAGTCACTCTCTGGAAACACCATATATTTT. Amino acid sequence: CATKQSLSGNTIYF. The chain links TRBV6-1 to TRBJ1-3, with D uncertain. V lost 10 bases and J 0 bases, leaving 13 bases between the germline ends. The V gene's germline CDR1 is MNHNS and CDR2 SASEGT. This CDR3 is built from 14 residues.

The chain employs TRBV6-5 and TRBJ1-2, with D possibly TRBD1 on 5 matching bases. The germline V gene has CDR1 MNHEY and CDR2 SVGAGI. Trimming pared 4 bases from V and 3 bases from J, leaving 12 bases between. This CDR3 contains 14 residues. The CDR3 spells CASSFARADYGYTF. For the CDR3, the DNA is TGTGCCAGCAGTTTCGCCAGGGCCGACTATGGCTACACCTTC.

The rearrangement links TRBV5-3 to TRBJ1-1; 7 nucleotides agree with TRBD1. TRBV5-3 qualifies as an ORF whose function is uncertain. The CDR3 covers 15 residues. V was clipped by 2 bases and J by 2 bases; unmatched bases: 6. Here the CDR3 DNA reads TGTGCCAGAAGCTTTTACGGGACAGCCAACACTGAAGCTTTCTTT. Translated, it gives CARSFYGTANTEAFF.

This chain's CDR3 is CASSFRSYNSPLHF. The CDR3 DNA sequence: TGTGCCAGCAGTTTCAGGTCCTATAATTCACCCCTCCACTTT. The chain uses TRBV27 and TRBJ1-6; no reliable D call. Per the germline V gene, CDR1 is MNHEY and CDR2 is SMNVEV (reference sequence). This CDR3 has 14 residues. V was pared by 3 bases and J by 1 base, with 4 bases between.

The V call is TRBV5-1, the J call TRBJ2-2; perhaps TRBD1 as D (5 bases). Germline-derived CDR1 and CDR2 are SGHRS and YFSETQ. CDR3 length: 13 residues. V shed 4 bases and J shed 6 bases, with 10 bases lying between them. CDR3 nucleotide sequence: TGCGCCAGCAGCCAGGGTGAGCCCGGGGAGCTGTTTTTT. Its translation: CASSQGEPGELFF.

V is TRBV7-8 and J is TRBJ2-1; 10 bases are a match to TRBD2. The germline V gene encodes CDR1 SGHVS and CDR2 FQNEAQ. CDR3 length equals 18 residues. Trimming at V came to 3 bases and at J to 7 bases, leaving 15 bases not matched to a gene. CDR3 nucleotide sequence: TGTGCCAGCAGCTTCCTCCGTGGTGCTAGCGGGGGAAGAAATGAGCAGTTCTTC. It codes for CASSFLRGASGGRNEQFF. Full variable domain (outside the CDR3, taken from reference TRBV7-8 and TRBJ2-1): GAGVSQSPRYKVAKRGQDVALRCDPISGHVSLFWYQQALGQGPEFLTYFQNEAQLDKSGLPSDRFFAERPEGSVSTLKIQRTQQEDSAVYLCASSFLRGASGGRNEQFFGPGTRLTVL.

CDR3 region: CASSTTGQGNTEAFF. The CDR3 DNA is TGTGCCAGCAGCACAACAGGACAGGGAAACACTGAAGCTTTCTTT. The rearrangement uses TRBV5-4 and TRBJ1-1; 8 bases fit TRBD1. CDR1 is SGHNT, CDR2 YYREEE, per germline (reference sequence). J gave up 2 bases and V 4 bases, and 7 bases lay outside the gene matches. The CDR3 totals 15 residues.

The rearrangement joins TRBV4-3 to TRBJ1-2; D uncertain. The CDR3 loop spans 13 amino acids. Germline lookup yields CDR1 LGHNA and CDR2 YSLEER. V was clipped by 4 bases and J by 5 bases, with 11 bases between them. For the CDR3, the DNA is TGCGCCAGCAGCCCGCGGACTGTATATGGCTACACCTTC. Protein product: CASSPRTVYGYTF.

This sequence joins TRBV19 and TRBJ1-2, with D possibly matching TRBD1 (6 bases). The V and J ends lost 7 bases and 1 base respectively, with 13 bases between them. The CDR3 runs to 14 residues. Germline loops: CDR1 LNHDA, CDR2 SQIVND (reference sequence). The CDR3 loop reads CASTNRQDNYGYTF. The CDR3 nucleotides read TGTGCCAGTACTAACCGACAGGATAACTATGGCTACACCTTC.

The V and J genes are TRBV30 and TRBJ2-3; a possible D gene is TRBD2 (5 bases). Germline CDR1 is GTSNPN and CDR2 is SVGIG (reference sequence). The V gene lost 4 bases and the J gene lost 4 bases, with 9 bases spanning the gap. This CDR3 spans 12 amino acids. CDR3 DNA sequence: TGTGCCTGGAACGGGGTGGCAGATACGCAGTATTTT. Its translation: CAWNGVADTQYF.

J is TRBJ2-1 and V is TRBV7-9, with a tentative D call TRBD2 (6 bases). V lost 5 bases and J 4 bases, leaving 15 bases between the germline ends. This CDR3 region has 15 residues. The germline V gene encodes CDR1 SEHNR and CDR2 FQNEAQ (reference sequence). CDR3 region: CASSHEPGGYNEQFF. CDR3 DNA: TGTGCCAGCAGCCACGAACCTGGAGGGTACAATGAGCAGTTCTTC.